The text below deals with one T cell receptor beta chain. The CDR3 is 14 residues long. Per the germline V gene, CDR1 is GTSNPN and CDR2 is SVGIG (reference sequence). The V and J ends lost 4 bases and 1 base respectively, with 13 bases between them. The TCR beta repertoire was assessed by survey-level immunoSEQ sequencing. Profiling relied on immunoSEQ multiplex PCR, and the TCRdb table lists in-frame clones only, not all of them. The sample includes some 48,000 clones, over 85% of them seen just once. The gene calls are TRBV30 and TRBJ1-2, with D possibly being TRBD1 (5 bases). This clonotype was sampled from a man aged 40-55 years with rheumatoid arthritis. Sequencing input: PBMCs. CDR3 loop: CAWNSWGGNYGYTF. The CDR3 bases are TGTGCCTGGAATTCGTGGGGGGGTAACTATGGCTACACCTTC. Together with reference TRBV30 and TRBJ1-2, the CDR3 gives the full variable domain: SQTIHQWPATLVQPVGSPLSLECTVEGTSNPNLYWYRQAAGRGLQLLFYSVGIGQISSEVPQNLSASRPQDRQFILSSKKLLLSDSGFYLCAWNSWGGNYGYTFGSGTRLTVV.